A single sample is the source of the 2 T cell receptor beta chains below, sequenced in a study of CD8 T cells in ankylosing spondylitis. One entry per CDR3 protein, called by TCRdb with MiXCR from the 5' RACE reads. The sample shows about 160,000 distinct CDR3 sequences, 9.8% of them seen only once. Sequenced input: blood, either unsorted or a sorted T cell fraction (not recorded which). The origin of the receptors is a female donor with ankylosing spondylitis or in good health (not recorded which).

CDR3 loop: CASSQDKAPRAPDTQYF. The CDR3 bases are TGCGCCAGCAGCCAAGATAAGGCTCCGAGGGCTCCAGATACGCAGTATTTT. The V gene is TRBV4-3, the J gene TRBJ2-3; maybe TRBD2 (5 bases). The V and J ends lost 0 bases and 4 bases respectively, with 17 bases between them. CDR1 LGHNA and CDR2 YSLEER come from the germline V gene. The CDR3 sequence is 17 residues long.

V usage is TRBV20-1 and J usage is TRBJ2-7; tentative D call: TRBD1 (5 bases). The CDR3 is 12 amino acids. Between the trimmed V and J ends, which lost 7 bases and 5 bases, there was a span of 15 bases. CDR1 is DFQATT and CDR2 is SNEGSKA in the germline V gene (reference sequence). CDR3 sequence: CSVQDILDEQYF. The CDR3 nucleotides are TGCAGTGTACAGGATATCCTCGACGAGCAGTACTTC.